This T cell receptor beta chain was sequenced for a study of blood T cell repertoires in COVID-19. Overall study context: PBMCs, B-cell-depleted T cells, or T cells were the source of the cDNA or gDNA that made up the material.

Some clones are missing from TCRdb's copy, which holds only in-frame ones; the method was immunoSEQ multiplex PCR. The top ten hold approximately 12% of the sample, which has over 150,000 clones, around nine tenths seen once. J lost 5 bases, V lost 0 bases, and 5 bases had no gene match. The CDR3 runs 16 residues. CDR1 SGHRS and CDR2 YFSETQ come from the germline V gene. This clonotype was obtained from a woman in her 70s with COVID-19, enrolled during active disease. The genes are TRBV5-1 and TRBJ1-6; 7 positions match TRBD1. Specimen: peripheral blood. In DNA, the CDR3 is TGCGCCAGCAGCTTGGAGCCAGGGGGTAATAATTCACCCCTCCACTTT. It yields the protein CASSLEPGGNNSPLHF.